This TCR beta chain appears in the sequencing data of a study of cytomegalovirus exposure and HLA in healthy donors. Overall study findings and caveats: Among TCR beta chains, those listed as cytomegalovirus-associated numbered roughly 150.

PCR involved 60 Vbeta and 13 Jbeta primers. Some clones are missing from TCRdb's copy, which holds only in-frame ones; the method was immunoSEQ multiplex PCR. This repertoire comprises more than 200,000 clones; its ten largest clones make up approximately 0.98%. Per germline, CDR1 MDHEN and CDR2 SYDVKM. V was pared by 3 bases and J by 3 bases, with 11 bases between. The CDR3 covers 14 residues. Worth noting for this clone: Its antigen is still unknown.

The TCR comes from a woman in her thirties in good health and CMV-seropositive. Input material: PBMCs. The chain carries TRBV28 and TRBJ1-2; a possible D gene is TRBD1 (5 bases). Here the CDR3 reads CASSFPDSYYGYTF. CDR3 bases: TGTGCCAGCAGTTTCCCCGACAGTTACTATGGCTACACCTTC.